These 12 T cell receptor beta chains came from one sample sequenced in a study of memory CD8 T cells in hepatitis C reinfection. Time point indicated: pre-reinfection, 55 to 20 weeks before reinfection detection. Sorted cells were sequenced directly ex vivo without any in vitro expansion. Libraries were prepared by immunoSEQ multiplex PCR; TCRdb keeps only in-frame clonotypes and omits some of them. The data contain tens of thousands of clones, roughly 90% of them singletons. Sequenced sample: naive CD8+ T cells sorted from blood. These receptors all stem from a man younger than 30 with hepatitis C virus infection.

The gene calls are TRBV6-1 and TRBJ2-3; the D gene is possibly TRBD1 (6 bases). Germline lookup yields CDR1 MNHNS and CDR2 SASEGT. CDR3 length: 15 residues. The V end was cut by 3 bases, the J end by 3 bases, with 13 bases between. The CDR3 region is CASSDGPRGTDTQYF. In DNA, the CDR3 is TGTGCCAGCAGTGATGGACCTAGGGGGACAGATACGCAGTATTTT.

This CDR3 is CASSVGMTGLGEQFF. CDR3 nucleotide sequence: TGTGCCAGCAGCGTAGGGATGACAGGACTAGGAGAGCAGTTCTTC. The chain employs TRBV9 and TRBJ2-1, with D perhaps TRBD2 (7 bases). Trimming pared 0 bases from V and 10 bases from J, leaving 17 bases between. Germline CDR1 SGDLS, CDR2 YYNGEE. The CDR3 loop spans 15 amino acids. Based on the CDR3 plus reference TRBV9 and TRBJ2-1, the full variable domain is DSGVTQTPKHLITATGQRVTLRCSPRSGDLSVYWYQQSLDQGLQFLIQYYNGEERAKGNILERFSAQQFPDLHSELNLSSLELGDSALYFCASSVGMTGLGEQFFGPGTRLTVL.

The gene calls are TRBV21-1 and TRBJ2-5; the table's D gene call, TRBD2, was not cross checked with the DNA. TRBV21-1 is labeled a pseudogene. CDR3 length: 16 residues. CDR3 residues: CASSPRVGGGQETQYF. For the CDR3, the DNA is TGTGCCAGCAGCCCACGCGTGGGAGGGGGGCAAGAGACCCAGTACTTC.

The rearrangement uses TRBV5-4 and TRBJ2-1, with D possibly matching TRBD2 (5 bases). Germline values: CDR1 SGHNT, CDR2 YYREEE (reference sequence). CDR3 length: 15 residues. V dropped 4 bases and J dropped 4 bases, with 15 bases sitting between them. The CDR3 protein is CASSKDLWEYNEQFF. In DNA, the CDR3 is TGTGCCAGCAGCAAGGACCTCTGGGAGTACAATGAGCAGTTCTTC.

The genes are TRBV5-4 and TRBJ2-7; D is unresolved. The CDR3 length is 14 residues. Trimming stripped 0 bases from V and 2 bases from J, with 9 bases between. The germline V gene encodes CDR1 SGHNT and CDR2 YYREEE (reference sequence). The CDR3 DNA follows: TGTGCCAGCAGCTTGGGTTCACAGCCCTACGAGCAGTACGTC. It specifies CASSLGSQPYEQYV.

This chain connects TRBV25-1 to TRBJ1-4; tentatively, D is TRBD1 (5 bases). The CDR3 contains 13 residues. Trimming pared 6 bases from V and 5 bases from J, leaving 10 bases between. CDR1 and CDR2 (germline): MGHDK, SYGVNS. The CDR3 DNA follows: TGTGCCAGCAGCTTGGGGGGGAATGAAAAACTGTTTTTT. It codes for CASSLGGNEKLFF.

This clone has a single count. Written as DNA, the CDR3 is TGTGCCAGCAGCATGACTAGCGGGTTGTACAATGAGCAGTTCTTC. Its protein product is CASSMTSGLYNEQFF. This chain connects TRBV11-2 to TRBJ2-1; 10 bases map to TRBD2. The junction had 5 bases not matched to a gene; V was cut back by 5 bases and J by 4 bases. CDR3 length equals 15 residues. Germline V gene sequence: CDR1 SGHAT, CDR2 FQNNGV.

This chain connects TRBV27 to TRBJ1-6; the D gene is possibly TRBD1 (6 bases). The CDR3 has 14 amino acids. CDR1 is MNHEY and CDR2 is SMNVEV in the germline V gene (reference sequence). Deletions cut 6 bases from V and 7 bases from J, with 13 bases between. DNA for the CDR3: TGTGCCAGCAGCCAGGACAGAACCAATTCACCCCTCCACTTT. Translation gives CASSQDRTNSPLHF.

The CDR3 DNA sequence: TGTGCCAGCAGACAGGGGGCAGGGGACTATGGCTACACCTTC. Amino acids: CASRQGAGDYGYTF. The J gene is TRBJ1-2, the V gene TRBV9, with 9 positions matching TRBD1. The length of the CDR3 is 14 residues. J gave up 3 bases and V 5 bases, and 5 bases lay outside the gene matches. The germline V gene has CDR1 SGDLS and CDR2 YYNGEE.

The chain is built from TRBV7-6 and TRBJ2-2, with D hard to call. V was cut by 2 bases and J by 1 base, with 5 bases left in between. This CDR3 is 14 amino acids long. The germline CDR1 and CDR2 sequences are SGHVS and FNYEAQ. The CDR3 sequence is CASSLLWNTGELFF. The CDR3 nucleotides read TGTGCCAGCAGCTTATTATGGAACACCGGGGAGCTGTTTTTT.

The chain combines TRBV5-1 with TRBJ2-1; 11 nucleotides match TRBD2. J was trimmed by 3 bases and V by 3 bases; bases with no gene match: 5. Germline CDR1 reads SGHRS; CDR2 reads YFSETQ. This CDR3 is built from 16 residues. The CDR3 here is CASSSTSGSSYNEQFF. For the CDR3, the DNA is TGCGCCAGCAGCTCTACTAGCGGGAGCAGCTACAATGAGCAGTTCTTC.

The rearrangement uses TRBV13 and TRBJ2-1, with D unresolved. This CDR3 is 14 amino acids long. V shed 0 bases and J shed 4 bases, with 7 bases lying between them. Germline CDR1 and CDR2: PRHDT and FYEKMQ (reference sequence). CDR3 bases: TGTGCCAGCAGCTTAGGACAAAGTTACAATGAGCAGTTCTTC. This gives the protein CASSLGQSYNEQFF.